The 27 T cell receptor beta chains given below trace back to one sample, sequenced in a study of tumor and adjacent non-tumor tissue in lung cancer. This sample's RNA came from whole unsorted tissue. Three rounds of nested PCR, following a modified ARM-PCR protocol, produced the TCRbeta library. TCRdb re-called the multiplex PCR reads through MiXCR, storing one row per CDR3 protein. This table holds about 82,000 distinct CDR3 sequences, under 80% found once. Sequenced: lung tumor tissue. The receptors derive from a woman aged 45-65 years with non-small cell lung cancer.

Of note for this clonotype: At one boundary the junction diverges from the germline segment, which might be a read error. The chain combines TRBV10-3 with TRBJ2-7; unclear D gene. CDR1 and CDR2 from the germline V gene are ENHRY and SYGVKD. The CDR3 covers 12 residues. In DNA form, the CDR3 reads TGTGCCATCACGGCGTGGGGATACGAGCAGTATTTC. Its translation is CAITAWGYEQYF.

On this clonotype: A read error may produce the germline difference seen at one junction end. The chain links TRBV11-3 to TRBJ2-3; D uncertain. Looked up from germline, CDR1 is SGHNT and CDR2 is YENEEA. The CDR3 is 20 residues long. This chain's CDR3 is CASGSPPYSSSSGSTDSQYF. CDR3 in DNA: TGTGCCAGCGGCTCTCCCCCTTATTCTTCCTCTAGTGGCAGCACAGATTCGCAGTATTTT.

A remark on this clonotype: Since the CDR3 does not end with the conserved phenylalanine or tryptophan, this likely comes from a read error. V and J are TRBV6-6 and TRBJ2-6; TRBD1 matches 7 bases. The CDR3 is made up of 16 amino acids. CDR1 is MNHNY and CDR2 is SVGAGI in the germline V gene (reference sequence). The CDR3 sequence: CAGSTLDRVGANVLTV. CDR3 in DNA: TGTGCCGGCAGTACCCTCGACAGGGTTGGGGCCAACGTACTGACTGTC.

This clonotype was detected a few times. A much larger clonotype is one base distant, so this may be a read error. The chain recombines TRBV4-1 with TRBJ2-3, with 7 bases lining up with TRBD1. CDR1 is MGHRA and CDR2 is YSYEKL in the germline V gene. After removal of 2 bases from V and 2 bases from J, the junction contained 7 bases not matched to a gene. The CDR3 consists of 16 residues. CDR3: CASSQFGTVVTDTQYF. The CDR3 DNA reads TGCGCCAGCAGCCAATTTGGGACAGTGGTCACAGATACGCAGTATTTT.

A word on this clonotype: One end of the junction varies from germline; a read error may be responsible. This chain links TRBV29-1 with TRBJ2-7; no clear D gene. Germline assignment: CDR1 SQVTM and CDR2 ANQGSEA. The CDR3 is made up of 13 amino acids. The CDR3 region has the DNA TGCAACGTTGCGTCCGGAGTCGGGTACAAGCAGTACTTC. It is translated as CNVASGVGYKQYF.

Concerning this clonotype itself: A junction boundary mismatches the germline segment, possibly from a read error. This sequence joins TRBV29-1 and TRBJ2-1, with D perhaps assigned TRBD1 or TRBD2 (6 bases each). Looked up from germline, CDR1 is SQVTM and CDR2 is ANQGSEA. The CDR3 length is 13 residues. The CDR3 region is CSAKKQEGGERFF. The CDR3 DNA follows: TGCAGCGCCAAGAAGCAGGAGGGGGGTGAGCGGTTCTTC.

A single count supports this clonotype. J is TRBJ2-1 and V is TRBV4-1, with 14 bases matching TRBD2. With V trimmed by 7 bases and J by 3 bases, 14 bases remained unmatched. Germline V gene data show CDR1 as MGHRA and CDR2 as YSYEKL. CDR3 length: 19 amino acids. The CDR3 region has the DNA TGCGCCAGCAACCACCCAGGACTAGCGGGGGGACCCTACTACAATGAGCAGTTCTTC. Translated, it gives CASNHPGLAGGPYYNEQFF.

CDR3 in DNA: TGTGCCAGCAACTCCCTCTTGGGGACCCAGGAGGAGACCCAGTACTTC. It translates to CASNSLLGTQEETQYF. The chain employs TRBV11-2 and TRBJ2-5; tentatively, D is TRBD1 or TRBD2 (5 bases each). Trimming removed 7 bases at V and 5 bases at J, with 23 bases between. Germline assignment: CDR1 SGHAT and CDR2 FQNNGV. This CDR3 contains 16 residues.

Points on this clonotype: Its ends do not fully match the called genes, so a read error is possible. The V and J genes are TRBV2 and TRBJ2-7; D unresolved. Germline V lookup: CDR1 SNHLY, CDR2 FYNNEI. The CDR3 length is 13 residues. The CDR3 sequence is CAGSERKAAEQYF. CDR3 DNA sequence: TGTGCCGGCAGTGAAAGGAAAGCAGCCGAGCAGTACTTC. Combining the CDR3 with reference TRBV2 and TRBJ2-7 gives the whole variable domain EPEVTQTPSHQVTQMGQEVILRCVPISNHLYFYWYRQILGQKVEFLVSFYNNEISEKSEIFDDQFSVERPDGSNFTLKIRSTKLEDSAMYFCAGSERKAAEQYFGPGTRLTVT.

The chain is built from TRBV6-1 and TRBJ1-1; 8 bases line up with TRBD1. The CDR3 contains 13 residues. The J segment lost 14 bases and the V segment lost 5 bases, leaving 13 bases of the junction unmatched. Germline CDR1 and CDR2: MNHNS and SASEGT. The CDR3 protein is CASSPRTGHRAFF. CDR3 nucleotides: TGTGCCAGCAGTCCCCGGACAGGGCACAGAGCCTTCTTT.

This chain links TRBV20-1 with TRBJ1-1; D is undetermined. The CDR3 is made up of 15 amino acids. Germline-derived CDR1 and CDR2 are DFQATT and SNEGSKA (reference sequence). Trimming took off 3 bases at V and 3 bases at J, with 17 bases between the two ends. The CDR3: CSASMSVGWDTEAFF. Written as DNA, the CDR3 is TGCAGTGCTAGTATGAGTGTAGGATGGGACACTGAAGCTTTCTTT.

The chain joins TRBV10-1 to TRBJ2-3, with 9 bases that match TRBD2. The CDR3 extends over 16 amino acids. Germline CDR1 and CDR2: WNHNN and SYGVQD (reference sequence). Germline trimming cut 6 bases from V and 0 bases from J; bases unmatched to any gene: 7. The CDR3 loop is CASSSGLASSTDTQYF. The CDR3 nucleotides are TGCGCCAGCAGCTCAGGACTAGCGAGTAGCACAGATACGCAGTATTTT.

Concerning this clonotype itself: Germline and junction disagree at one end, which may indicate a read error. V gene TRBV11-2 combines with J gene TRBJ2-5; no firm D call. Looked up from germline, CDR1 is SGHAT and CDR2 is FQNNGV. The CDR3 has 12 residues. In DNA, the CDR3 is TGTGCCAACAGCCCTGGCAAAGATGCCCAATATTTC. It yields the protein CANSPGKDAQYF.

On this clonotype itself: One end of the junction is discordant with germline, which a read error may explain. The J gene is TRBJ2-3, the V gene TRBV6-6, with D maybe TRBD1 (6 bases). The length of the CDR3 is 16 residues. CDR1 and CDR2 (germline): MNHNY, SVGAGI (reference sequence). The CDR3 coding sequence is TGTGCCAGCAGTTATCCTAGACAGGAAGCGGTAGATACACAGTATTTT. Translated: CASSYPRQEAVDTQYF.

Of note for this clonotype: One end of the junction varies from germline; a read error may be responsible. CDR3 in amino acids: CASSLPAANNEEFF. DNA of the CDR3: TGTGCCAGCAGCTTACCAGCGGCTAACAATGAGGAGTTCTTC. V is TRBV7-8 and J is TRBJ2-1, with a tentative D call TRBD2 (5 bases). The CDR3 is 14 residues long. Germline CDR1 reads SGHVS; CDR2 reads FQNEAQ.

This clonotype was seen a single time. No conserved phenylalanine or tryptophan is present at the end of the CDR3, so a read error is the likely explanation. The gene calls are TRBV4-2 and TRBJ1-5, with D unresolved. This CDR3 has 15 residues. CDR1 is LGHNA and CDR2 is YNFKEQ in the germline V gene. The CDR3 DNA follows: TGTGCCAGCAACCAAGACATCACTAGCAATCAGTCCCAGCATTAT. The encoded protein is CASNQDITSNQSQHY.

J is TRBJ2-5 and V is TRBV11-2; TRBD1 or TRBD2 may be the D gene (5 bases each). This CDR3 is built from 18 residues. V dropped 3 bases and J dropped 14 bases, with 34 bases sitting between them. Germline CDR1 reads SGHAT; CDR2 reads FQNNGV. CDR3 amino acids: CASSFLRDPTLFQEIQYF. The CDR3, as DNA: TGTGCCAGCAGCTTCCTACGGGACCCGACCCTGTTCCAAGAGATCCAATACTTC.

This clonotype was counted a few times. With a much larger clone just one base away, this may be a read error. This sequence joins TRBV20-1 and TRBJ1-5, with D unresolved. Trimming shortened V by 5 bases and J by 5 bases, and 13 bases separated the two germline ends. Germline CDR1 and CDR2: DFQATT and SNEGSKA (reference sequence). CDR3 length equals 13 residues. The CDR3 sequence: CSAAASLDQPQHF. CDR3 nucleotide sequence: TGCAGTGCTGCCGCCTCCCTTGATCAGCCCCAGCATTTT.

About this clonotype itself: Given a much more abundant clone one base away, this may be a read error. This chain joins TRBV2 and TRBJ2-1; tentatively, D is TRBD2 (5 bases). Germline loops: CDR1 SNHLY, CDR2 FYNNEI. V dropped 6 bases and J dropped 0 bases, with 18 bases sitting between them. The length of the CDR3 is 17 residues. CDR3 DNA sequence: TGTGCCAGCAGGGACGGGATGACGGCAATCTCCTACAATGAGCAGTTCTTC. This translates into CASRDGMTAISYNEQFF. Filled out from reference TRBV2 and TRBJ2-1, the complete variable domain reads EPEVTQTPSHQVTQMGQEVILRCVPISNHLYFYWYRQILGQKVEFLVSFYNNEISEKSEIFDDQFSVERPDGSNFTLKIRSTKLEDSAMYFCASRDGMTAISYNEQFFGPGTRLTVL.

V usage is TRBV12-3 or TRBV12-4 and J usage is TRBJ2-1, with 9 bases matching TRBD1. The CDR3 contains 15 residues. V was clipped by 10 bases and J by 9 bases; unmatched bases: 16. The CDR3 nucleotides are TGTGCCAACGGTCACTCGGACAGGGGAGGGGGTGAGCAGTTCTTC. Protein: CANGHSDRGGGEQFF.

Turning to this clonotype: Here the CDR3 omits its conserved ending phenylalanine or tryptophan, so a read error is the likely source. The CDR3 bases are TGTGCCAGCAGTGGGGAGCGGGAGCGGGGATACTATGAGCAGTTCTAC. Encoded protein: CASSGERERGYYEQFY. This chain links TRBV11-2 with TRBJ2-1, with 8 bases aligning to TRBD2. CDR1 and CDR2 (germline): SGHAT, FQNNGV. CDR3 length equals 16 residues. V was clipped by 6 bases and J by 8 bases; unmatched bases: 15.

To note about this clonotype: A junction boundary mismatches the germline segment, possibly from a read error. The V and J genes are TRBV28 and TRBJ2-2, with TRBD2 matching over 7 bases. The CDR3 contains 14 residues. CDR1 and CDR2 from the germline V gene are MDHEN and SYDVKM. CDR3 protein: CASSRTSAAGERFF. CDR3 bases: TGTGCCAGCAGTCGGACTAGTGCTGCCGGGGAGCGGTTTTTT.

This chain joins TRBV6-6 and TRBJ1-5; perhaps TRBD2 as D (7 bases). The DNA end is more similar to TRBJ2-3, so the J call may be wrong. The CDR3 is made up of 14 amino acids. Germline V gene lookup returns CDR1 MNHNY and CDR2 SVGAGI (reference sequence). The CDR3 is CASQGRDSNQPQYF. As DNA, the CDR3 is TGTGCCTCCCAGGGGAGGGATAGCAATCAGCCCCAGTATTTT.

With respect to this clonotype: A junction boundary mismatches the germline segment, possibly from a read error. The chain uses TRBV4-1 and TRBJ2-7; D possibly corresponds to TRBD2 (6 bases). The CDR3 length is 15 residues. From germline, CDR1 is MGHRA and CDR2 YSYEKL. The CDR3 sequence: CASSQDAGGAWEQCF. Written as DNA, the CDR3 is TGCGCCAGCAGCCAAGATGCAGGCGGGGCCTGGGAGCAGTGCTTC.

This clonotype was found a few times. The chain recombines TRBV7-3 with TRBJ2-2; TRBD2 matches at 7 bases. J lost 0 bases, V lost 5 bases, and 6 bases had no gene match. CDR1 and CDR2 (germline): SGHTA, FQGTGA. The CDR3 totals 16 residues. The CDR3 reads CASSLTGGANTGELFF. As DNA, the CDR3 is TGTGCCAGCAGCCTGACTGGGGGGGCGAACACCGGGGAGCTGTTTTTT.

About this clonotype: The CDR3 end shows no conserved phenylalanine or tryptophan, and so a read error is likely. The CDR3 sequence: CASSPGGTITEELFL. The DNA for the CDR3 is TGTGCCAGCTCCCCTGGGGGGACCATTACGGAGGAGCTGTTTTTG. The V call is TRBV6-2 or TRBV6-3, the J call TRBJ2-2, with D possibly being TRBD2 (6 bases). CDR1 MNHEY and CDR2 SVGEGT come from the germline V gene. The CDR3 runs to 15 residues. Trimming removed 8 bases at V and 10 bases at J, with 23 bases between.

Remarks on this clonotype: The CDR3 does not close with the conserved phenylalanine or tryptophan, likely indicating a read error. The chain combines TRBV28 with TRBJ2-1; 7 bases are a match to TRBD2. The CDR3 consists of 15 residues. The V and J ends lost 8 bases and 8 bases, in that order; junction bases with no gene match: 15. CDR1 is MDHEN and CDR2 is SYDVKM in the germline V gene. CDR3 bases: TGTGCCAGCGCCCCTCTAGTGGGAGGGCCCTATGAGCAGTTCTTA. Its protein product is CASAPLVGGPYEQFL.